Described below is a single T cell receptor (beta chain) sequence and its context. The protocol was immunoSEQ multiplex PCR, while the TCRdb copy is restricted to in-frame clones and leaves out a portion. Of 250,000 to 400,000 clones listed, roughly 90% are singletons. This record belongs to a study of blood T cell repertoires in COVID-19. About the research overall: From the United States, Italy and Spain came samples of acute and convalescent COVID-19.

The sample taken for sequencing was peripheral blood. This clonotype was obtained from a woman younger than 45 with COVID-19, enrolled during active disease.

The chain's CDR3 is CASSPFTGELFF. The CDR3 DNA reads TGTGCCAGCAGTCCCTTCACCGGGGAGCTGTTTTTT. The chain has TRBV28 and TRBJ2-2; the D is unclear. Germline V CDR1 and CDR2: MDHEN, SYDVKM. The CDR3 runs to 12 residues. The V gene lost 5 bases and the J gene lost 4 bases, with 5 bases spanning the gap.